Below are 5 T cell receptor beta chains sequenced from a single sample in a study of radiotherapy plus CTLA-4 blockade in lung cancer. The protocol was immunoSEQ multiplex PCR, while the TCRdb copy is restricted to in-frame clones and leaves out a portion. The data hold around 90,000 clones, with around 82% observed a single time. The material sequenced was peripheral blood, taken from a patient treated with radiotherapy plus ipilimumab. The source of these receptors is a human donor with non-small cell lung cancer who had stable disease on radiotherapy plus ipilimumab.

The CDR3 reads CASSYSGENRAFF. In DNA form, the CDR3 reads TGTGCCAGCAGTTACTCGGGGGAAAATAGAGCTTTCTTT. The rearrangement links TRBV6-5 to TRBJ1-1, with D maybe TRBD1 (5 bases). This CDR3 is built from 13 residues. Germline loops: CDR1 MNHEY, CDR2 SVGAGI. Trimming cost V 0 bases and J 10 bases, with 12 bases left between them.

The chain couples TRBV18 to TRBJ2-1; 8 bases match TRBD1. The CDR3 covers 14 residues. Losses at the gene ends were 3 bases for V and 2 bases for J; bases not matched to a gene: 0. In germline, CDR1 is KGHSH, CDR2 LQKENI. CDR3 nucleotides: TGTGCCAGCTCACCGGGACAGGCCTACAATGAGCAGTTCTTC. It encodes CASSPGQAYNEQFF.

The chain joins TRBV19 to TRBJ2-7, with a possible D match to TRBD1 (6 bases). V lost 2 bases and J lost 2, with 16 bases in between. The CDR3 has 16 residues. CDR1 and CDR2 (germline): LNHDA, SQIVND (reference sequence). CDR3 protein: CASSISARQVPYEQYF. CDR3 DNA: TGTGCCAGTAGTATAAGCGCGCGACAGGTCCCCTACGAGCAGTACTTC.

This chain connects TRBV5-5 to TRBJ1-6; D not certain. Trimming stripped 3 bases from V and 13 bases from J, with 11 bases between. The CDR3 has 12 amino acids. The germline CDR1 and CDR2 sequences are SGHKS and YYEKEE (reference sequence). The CDR3 DNA is TGTGCCAGCAGCTCAGACGGCAGCCCCCTCCACTTT. Encoded protein: CASSSDGSPLHF.

The chain combines TRBV28 with TRBJ1-3; a weak D match, TRBD1 (6 bases). Deletions cut 6 bases from V and 0 bases from J, with 12 bases between. The CDR3 contains 15 residues. Germline V lookup: CDR1 MDHEN, CDR2 SYDVKM. The CDR3 nucleotides read TGTGCCAGCAGGATACAGGGCACCTCTGGAAACACCATATATTTT. Its protein product is CASRIQGTSGNTIYF.